Shown below are 22 T cell receptor beta chains from a single sample sequenced in a study of siplizumab effects on memory and regulatory T cells. Repertoires were generated with immunoSEQ multiplex PCR, while TCRdb's copy carries only in-frame clones and drops some. The sample comprises 99,000 or so clones, 90% to 95% of which are singletons, and roughly 1.3% rests with the top ten. Sequenced input: non-Treg CD4+ T cells sorted from blood. The receptors originated from a human donor in good health.

The rearrangement links TRBV28 to TRBJ1-2; D call uncertain. This CDR3 comprises 16 residues. Trimming shortened V by 1 base and J by 0 bases, and 12 bases separated the two germline ends. Germline V gives CDR1 MDHEN, CDR2 SYDVKM. CDR3 DNA: TGTGCCAGCAGTTTATTTGGTTCAGTTACTAACTATGGCTACACCTTC. Its protein product is CASSLFGSVTNYGYTF.

This chain links TRBV28 with TRBJ2-7; D is unclear. The CDR3 has 13 residues. Looked up from germline, CDR1 is MDHEN and CDR2 is SYDVKM. V shed 2 bases and J shed 0 bases, with 5 bases lying between them. For the CDR3, the DNA is TGTGCCAGCAGTTTAGGAGTCTCCTACGAGCAGTACTTC. Its translation is CASSLGVSYEQYF.

J is TRBJ2-7 and V is TRBV7-9; a possible D gene is TRBD2 (5 bases). V was trimmed by 5 bases and J by 0 bases, leaving 20 bases between them. Germline CDR1 reads SEHNR; CDR2 reads FQNEAQ (reference sequence). This CDR3 has 17 residues. Written as DNA, the CDR3 is TGTGCCAGCAGCCCAAGTGCATCTAAGCGGAACTCCTACGAGCAGTACTTC. Translated, it gives CASSPSASKRNSYEQYF.

This clone appeared a single time. The chain is built from TRBV6-4 and TRBJ1-5; D uncertain. CDR3 length: 14 amino acids. With 6 bases removed from V and 0 bases from J, the gap between germline ends came to 9 bases. The germline gives CDR1 MRHNA, CDR2 SNTAGT. CDR3 protein: CASSELFSNQPQHF. CDR3 bases: TGTGCCAGCAGCGAGCTTTTTAGCAATCAGCCCCAGCATTTT.

This chain links TRBV2 with TRBJ2-7; D may be TRBD2 (5 bases). Germline values: CDR1 SNHLY, CDR2 FYNNEI. Trimming left V 7 bases short and J 4 bases short, with 8 bases between. CDR3 size: 11 residues. CDR3 sequence: CASKREYEQYF. CDR3 bases: TGTGCCAGCAAAAGGGAGTACGAGCAGTACTTC.

This clone was observed a single time. The chain combines TRBV7-2 with TRBJ2-1; possible D gene TRBD1, 6 bases. Trimming removed 5 bases from V and 1 base from J, with 15 bases in between. Germline CDR1 reads SGHTA; CDR2 reads FQGNSA. The CDR3 sequence is 16 residues long. The CDR3 DNA follows: TGTGCCAGCAGCGTAACGAGGGGGAATTCCTACAATGAGCAGTTCTTC. Encoded protein: CASSVTRGNSYNEQFF. Filled out from reference TRBV7-2 and TRBJ2-1, the complete variable domain reads GAGVSQSPSNKVTEKGKDVELRCDPISGHTALYWYRQSLGQGLEFLIYFQGNSAPDKSGLPSDRFSAERTGGSVSTLTIQRTQQEDSAVYLCASSVTRGNSYNEQFFGPGTRLTVL.

This clone was recorded once. V gene TRBV5-1 combines with J gene TRBJ1-3; the D is unclear. This CDR3 comprises 17 residues. Trimming removed 3 bases from V and 0 bases from J, with 16 bases in between. Germline CDR1 and CDR2: SGHRS and YFSETQ. The CDR3 is CASSSGLGESSGNTIYF. CDR3 nucleotide sequence: TGCGCCAGCAGCTCTGGGCTCGGGGAATCCTCTGGAAACACCATATATTTT.

With regard to this clone: Mismatch with germline at one junction end may stem from a read error. The V gene is TRBV6-1, the J gene TRBJ2-6, with 12 positions matching TRBD1. The CDR3 runs to 17 residues. CDR1 is MNHNS and CDR2 is SASEGT in the germline V gene. The CDR3 DNA is TGTGCCAACAGTGTGGGACAGGGGGCGTTTGGGGCCAACGTCCTGACTTTC. Protein sequence: CANSVGQGAFGANVLTF.

The V gene is TRBV27, the J gene TRBJ2-3; D not certain. The V end lost 8 bases, the J end lost 2 bases, and 8 bases lay between the germline ends. The length of the CDR3 is 12 residues. Germline CDR1 is MNHEY and CDR2 is SMNVEV (reference sequence). CDR3 amino acids: CASRTDTDTQYF. CDR3 coding DNA: TGTGCCAGCCGAACCGACACAGATACGCAGTATTTT.

This clone was recorded once. The gene calls are TRBV6-5 and TRBJ2-7; 8 bases align to TRBD1. Germline trimming cut 0 bases from V and 2 bases from J; bases unmatched to any gene: 6. Per germline, CDR1 MNHEY and CDR2 SVGAGI. The CDR3 runs 16 residues. The CDR3 region is CASSYSSKQGAYEQYF. CDR3 nucleotides: TGTGCCAGCAGTTACTCGTCTAAACAGGGGGCCTACGAGCAGTACTTC.

The gene calls are TRBV7-7 and TRBJ2-3, with unresolved D. The CDR3 extends over 14 amino acids. Germline-derived CDR1 and CDR2 are SSHAT and FNYEAQ (reference sequence). V was cut by 3 bases and J by 0 bases, with 7 bases left in between. The CDR3 spells CASSFGASTDTQYF. CDR3 DNA: TGTGCCAGCAGCTTCGGCGCAAGCACAGATACGCAGTATTTT.

The V and J genes are TRBV6-5 and TRBJ2-1; D perhaps matches TRBD2 (6 bases). The CDR3 covers 14 residues. V lost 8 bases and J lost 1, with 12 bases in between. Germline CDR1 reads MNHEY; CDR2 reads SVGAGI. The CDR3 reads CASCRGSSYNEQFF. The CDR3 region has the DNA TGTGCCAGCTGCCGGGGGTCGTCCTACAATGAGCAGTTCTTC.

The rearrangement uses TRBV28 and TRBJ1-5, with D tentatively TRBD1 (5 bases). Trimming shortened V by 3 bases and J by 10 bases, and 10 bases separated the two germline ends. This CDR3 contains 12 residues. Germline CDR1 and CDR2: MDHEN and SYDVKM. The CDR3 nucleotides are TGTGCCAGCAGTTTCGAGGGGAGACCCCAGCATTTT. Translation: CASSFEGRPQHF. The full variable domain, its missing parts supplied by reference TRBV28 and TRBJ1-5, is DVKVTQSSRYLVKRTGEKVFLECVQDMDHENMFWYRQDPGLGLRLIYFSYDVKMKEKGDIPEGYSVSREKKERFSLILESASTNQTSMYLCASSFEGRPQHFGDGTRLSIL.

This chain connects TRBV6-4 to TRBJ2-3; possibly TRBD2 for D (7 bases). CDR1 is MRHNA, CDR2 SNTAGT, per germline. V was pared by 4 bases and J by 5 bases, with 25 bases between. The CDR3 consists of 18 residues. The CDR3 bases are TGTGCCAGCAGTGTGTTAGCGAGGGGCGGGGGCACACAAGATACGCAGTATTTT. Translated, it gives CASSVLARGGGTQDTQYF.

V is TRBV29-1 and J is TRBJ2-3, with 7 bases identical to TRBD1. CDR3 size: 15 residues. Looked up from germline, CDR1 is SQVTM and CDR2 is ANQGSEA. V gave up 5 bases and J gave up 2 bases; unmatched junction bases: 10. CDR3 protein: CSVKTRQGNTDTQYF. In DNA form, the CDR3 reads TGCAGCGTTAAGACCCGACAGGGAAACACAGATACGCAGTATTTT.

In this sample, this clone turned up once. The chain combines TRBV28 with TRBJ1-4, with D hard to call. The ends were cut back, 5 bases at V and 0 bases at J, with 13 bases in the middle. There are 16 residues in the CDR3. Germline CDR1 reads MDHEN; CDR2 reads SYDVKM. Here the CDR3 reads CASSLGPLATNEKLFF. CDR3 sequence (DNA): TGTGCCAGCAGTCTGGGCCCCCTAGCAACTAATGAAAAACTGTTTTTT.

This chain uses TRBV28 with TRBJ1-2; possible D gene TRBD1, 6 bases. V was clipped by 7 bases and J by 3 bases, with 21 bases between them. The germline V gene encodes CDR1 MDHEN and CDR2 SYDVKM. The CDR3 totals 16 residues. Written as DNA, the CDR3 is TGTGCCAGCAAAATACAGGGCCTGGTTCCCCACTATGGCTACACCTTC. Translated: CASKIQGLVPHYGYTF.

The chain couples TRBV27 to TRBJ2-7; TRBD1 aligns across 8 bases. V lost 0 bases and J lost 6; bases outside the gene matches: 10. CDR3 length: 16 amino acids. CDR1 MNHEY and CDR2 SMNVEV come from the germline V gene (reference sequence). The CDR3 region is CASSLSGQGLRGEQYF. The CDR3 region has the DNA TGTGCCAGCAGTTTATCAGGACAGGGTCTAAGGGGCGAGCAGTACTTC.

This clone was counted once. The chain is built from TRBV7-9 and TRBJ2-3; D is undetermined. The V end was cut by 0 bases, the J end by 0 bases, with 4 bases between. CDR3 size: 14 residues. The germline gives CDR1 SEHNR, CDR2 FQNEAQ (reference sequence). In nucleotides, the CDR3 is TGTGCCAGCAGCTTAGCTTCTAGCACAGATACGCAGTATTTT. As protein: CASSLASSTDTQYF.

The CDR3 bases are TGTGCCAGCAGCTTAGACGGGACTAGCGGAGAGACCCAGTACTTC. Amino acids: CASSLDGTSGETQYF. This chain joins TRBV7-7 and TRBJ2-5; 11 nucleotides agree with TRBD2. Germline CDR1 and CDR2: SSHAT and FNYEAQ (reference sequence). Trimming took 1 base from V and 4 from J; bases not matched to a gene: 2. The CDR3 contains 15 residues.

The chain couples TRBV6-1 to TRBJ2-7; D remains unclear. CDR1 and CDR2 (germline): MNHNS, SASEGT. V gave up 1 base and J gave up 2 bases, with 9 bases separating them. This CDR3 has 14 residues. CDR3 sequence: CASSEGPTPYEQYF. DNA for the CDR3: TGTGCCAGCAGTGAAGGACCGACTCCCTACGAGCAGTACTTC.

The chain's CDR3 is CASSRTLTSGGVSYEQYF. The CDR3 coding sequence is TGCGCCAGCAGCCGAACCTTGACTAGCGGGGGGGTGTCCTACGAGCAGTACTTC. The chain links TRBV4-1 to TRBJ2-7; 14 nucleotides match TRBD2. The CDR3 contains 18 residues. Germline V gives CDR1 MGHRA, CDR2 YSYEKL. J gave up 1 base and V 4 bases, and 9 bases lay outside the gene matches.